The 23 T cell receptor beta chains given below trace back to one sample, sequenced in a study of blood T cell repertoires in COVID-19. The protocol was immunoSEQ multiplex PCR, while the TCRdb copy is restricted to in-frame clones and leaves out a portion. The sample contains around 310,000 clones, around 90% of which appear only once. Sequencing was done on a sample of peripheral blood. The source of these receptors is a woman aged 40 to 50 with COVID-19, enrolled during active disease.

The chain uses TRBV20-1 and TRBJ1-2; 8 bases map to TRBD1. This CDR3 has 17 residues. Germline V gene lookup returns CDR1 DFQATT and CDR2 SNEGSKA (reference sequence). Losses at the gene ends were 3 bases for V and 1 base for J; bases not matched to a gene: 13. CDR3 residues: CSASLMQGAVINYGYTF. CDR3 nucleotides: TGCAGTGCTAGTCTGATGCAGGGGGCGGTTATTAACTATGGCTACACCTTC.

This clone was seen a handful of times. V and J are TRBV24-1 and TRBJ1-2; perhaps TRBD1 as D (5 bases). Germline assignment: CDR1 KGHDR and CDR2 SFDVKD. The CDR3 runs to 12 residues. V lost 6 bases and J lost 4, with 8 bases in between. CDR3 residues: CATSYGGYGYTF. CDR3 coding DNA: TGTGCCACCAGTTACGGGGGCTATGGCTACACCTTC.

The chain is built from TRBV14 and TRBJ1-6, with D perhaps TRBD1 (5 bases). The germline V gene has CDR1 SGHDN and CDR2 FVKESK. V lost 1 base and J 10 bases, leaving 14 bases between the germline ends. This CDR3 contains 15 residues. Here the CDR3 DNA reads TGTGCCAGCAGCCAAGGCGCAGGGCTGAACTCACCCCTCCACTTT. Its translation is CASSQGAGLNSPLHF.

The chain couples TRBV6-5 to TRBJ1-1; D remains ambiguous. Germline V gene data show CDR1 as MNHEY and CDR2 as SVGAGI. V lost 2 bases, J lost 0 bases, and 7 bases lay in between. The CDR3 sequence is 14 residues long. CDR3 residues: CASSYTVMNTEAFF. The CDR3 nucleotides read TGTGCCAGCAGTTACACAGTTATGAACACTGAAGCTTTCTTT.

The chain uses TRBV5-1 and TRBJ1-1, with TRBD1 matching over 11 bases. The germline CDR1 and CDR2 sequences are SGHRS and YFSETQ. With 3 bases clipped from V and 4 bases from J, the junction kept 2 bases outside the gene matches. There are 14 residues in the CDR3. The CDR3 region has the DNA TGCGCCAGCAGCTGGACAGGGGGCGGCACTGAAGCTTTCTTT. Translation gives CASSWTGGGTEAFF.

The rearrangement uses TRBV6-5 and TRBJ2-1; 7 nucleotides agree with TRBD1. CDR1 MNHEY and CDR2 SVGAGI come from the germline V gene. Trimming at V came to 6 bases and at J to 7 bases, leaving 9 bases not matched to a gene. CDR3 length: 14 residues. DNA of the CDR3: TGTGCCAGCAGCCGCCAGGACAGGAAGAATGAGCAGTTCTTC. This gives the protein CASSRQDRKNEQFF.

This chain connects TRBV29-1 to TRBJ2-7, with D possibly being TRBD2 (6 bases). The CDR3 is 12 residues long. V was trimmed by 4 bases and J by 2 bases, leaving 9 bases between them. Per germline, CDR1 SQVTM and CDR2 ANQGSEA. The DNA of the CDR3 is TGCAGCGTTGGGAGGGGCACCTACGAGCAGTACTTC. The encoded protein is CSVGRGTYEQYF.

The chain links TRBV27 to TRBJ2-2, with TRBD1 matching 8 bases. The CDR3 runs 16 residues. The junction had 6 bases not matched to a gene; V was cut back by 2 bases and J by 4 bases. The germline CDR1 and CDR2 sequences are MNHEY and SMNVEV (reference sequence). CDR3 in DNA: TGTGCCAGCAGTTTAGAGTGGACAGGGTCCACCGGGGAGCTGTTTTTT. Translated, it gives CASSLEWTGSTGELFF.

The V call is TRBV10-3, the J call TRBJ1-1, with no clear D. The germline CDR1 and CDR2 sequences are ENHRY and SYGVKD. The V end lost 7 bases, the J end lost 3 bases, and 21 bases lay between the germline ends. The CDR3 is 16 amino acids. The CDR3: CAIMKWVGGQDTEAFF. Here the CDR3 DNA reads TGTGCCATCATGAAGTGGGTAGGAGGGCAGGACACTGAAGCTTTCTTT.

The chain couples TRBV27 to TRBJ2-7; TRBD1 agrees at 7 bases. The CDR3 totals 14 residues. Germline assignment: CDR1 MNHEY and CDR2 SMNVEV (reference sequence). With 3 bases clipped from V and 2 bases from J, the junction kept 4 bases outside the gene matches. The CDR3 DNA is TGTGCCAGCAGTTTGGTCCAGGGGGCCTACGAGCAGTACTTC. As protein: CASSLVQGAYEQYF.

The chain recombines TRBV11-1 with TRBJ1-1; the D gene is possibly TRBD1 (6 bases). This CDR3 has 15 amino acids. Trimming left V 5 bases short and J 4 bases short, with 17 bases between. Germline CDR1 SGHAT, CDR2 FQDESV (reference sequence). The CDR3 region is CASSNTGGAGTEAFF. CDR3 nucleotides: TGTGCCAGCAGCAATACGGGGGGGGCTGGCACTGAAGCTTTCTTT.

The chain links TRBV4-2 to TRBJ1-3, with 8 bases that match TRBD1. This CDR3 has 16 residues. With V trimmed by 5 bases and J by 1 base, 7 bases remained unmatched. Germline V gene lookup returns CDR1 LGHNA and CDR2 YNFKEQ. In nucleotides, the CDR3 is TGTGCCAGCAGCGGAGGACAGGGTAGATCTGGAAACACCATATATTTT. It translates to CASSGGQGRSGNTIYF.

This clone occurred a few times. V usage is TRBV7-9 and J usage is TRBJ2-5; a possible D gene is TRBD2 (5 bases). The V end lost 6 bases, the J end lost 4 bases, and 12 bases lay between the germline ends. The CDR3 is made up of 13 amino acids. Per germline, CDR1 SEHNR and CDR2 FQNEAQ (reference sequence). CDR3 sequence (DNA): TGTGCCAGCAGTCGAATCCGGGGAGAGACCCAGTACTTC. It specifies CASSRIRGETQYF.

This chain links TRBV7-2 with TRBJ2-7, with no clear D. The CDR3 sequence is 15 residues long. With 5 bases removed from V and 2 bases from J, the gap between germline ends came to 16 bases. Germline CDR1 and CDR2: SGHTA and FQGNSA. The CDR3: CASSPALSQTYEQYF. The CDR3 region has the DNA TGTGCCAGCAGCCCTGCGCTGAGCCAAACCTACGAGCAGTACTTC.

J is TRBJ1-2 and V is TRBV18, with 12 bases matching TRBD1. The CDR3 is made up of 18 amino acids. Germline lookup yields CDR1 KGHSH and CDR2 LQKENI. The V gene end was trimmed by 3 bases and the J gene end by 2 bases; junction bases not matched to a gene: 10. CDR3 DNA: TGTGCCAGCTCACCTACTCCGGGACAGGGGGCTCGGAACTATGGCTACACCTTC. It specifies CASSPTPGQGARNYGYTF.

This rearrangement joins TRBV7-8 to TRBJ1-2, with D maybe TRBD1 (5 bases). There are 15 residues in the CDR3. V lost 5 bases, J lost 3 bases, and 16 bases lay in between. Germline V lookup: CDR1 SGHVS, CDR2 FQNEAQ. In nucleotides, the CDR3 is TGTGCCAGCAGCCCCCGACCAACAGGCCACTATGGCTACACCTTC. Amino acids: CASSPRPTGHYGYTF.

The chain recombines TRBV5-1 with TRBJ2-5; TRBD1 is a possible D gene (8 bases). CDR3 length equals 16 residues. V lost 4 bases and J 2 bases, leaving 18 bases between the germline ends. Germline V lookup: CDR1 SGHRS, CDR2 YFSETQ. The CDR3 loop reads CASSAGDRTKQETQYF. The CDR3 DNA reads TGCGCCAGCAGCGCGGGGGACAGGACAAAGCAAGAGACCCAGTACTTC.

The genes are TRBV29-1 and TRBJ2-7; TRBD2 might be the D (5 bases). CDR1 SQVTM and CDR2 ANQGSEA come from the germline V gene. The CDR3 is 12 residues long. V was cut by 5 bases and J by 9 bases, with 17 bases left in between. The CDR3 is CSVSRPVGGQYF. In nucleotides, the CDR3 is TGCAGCGTTTCCCGGCCCGTAGGAGGGCAGTACTTC.

V and J are TRBV2 and TRBJ1-6; 11 nucleotides align to TRBD1. Germline CDR1 is SNHLY and CDR2 is FYNNEI. V dropped 7 bases and J dropped 7; count of bases not matched to a gene: 6. The CDR3 runs to 15 residues. CDR3 sequence (DNA): TGTGCCAGCACCCGGACAGGGGGCTCCAATTCACCCCTCCACTTT. Translating it yields CASTRTGGSNSPLHF.

DNA for the CDR3: TGTGCCAGCAGCTTGGGACAGGGCGGCTACGAGCAGTACTTC. Translation: CASSLGQGGYEQYF. The rearrangement joins TRBV11-2 to TRBJ2-7; 9 positions agree with TRBD1. V was pared by 3 bases and J by 3 bases, with 3 bases of the junction left unmatched. This CDR3 is built from 14 residues. The V gene's germline CDR1 is SGHAT and CDR2 FQNNGV.

This rearrangement joins TRBV15 to TRBJ1-1; 8 bases agree with TRBD1. There are 17 residues in the CDR3. With V trimmed by 0 bases and J by 5 bases, 11 bases remained unmatched. The germline V gene encodes CDR1 LNHNV and CDR2 YYDKDF (reference sequence). The CDR3 region has the DNA TGTGCCACCAGCAGAGATCGGTTGGCAGGGGGCCTGACTGAAGCTTTCTTT. The encoded protein is CATSRDRLAGGLTEAFF.

The sample holds a few counts of this clone. V is TRBV12-5 and J is TRBJ1-5; D not certain. Per germline, CDR1 LGHNT and CDR2 FRNRAP. With 5 bases removed from V and 0 bases from J, the gap between germline ends came to 11 bases. The CDR3 spans 15 residues. CDR3 sequence: CASGPPGGSNQPQHF. The CDR3 DNA follows: TGTGCTAGTGGTCCCCCGGGAGGTAGCAATCAGCCCCAGCATTTT. The full variable domain, in which reference TRBV12-5 and TRBJ1-5 provide the parts outside the CDR3, is DARVTQTPRHKVTEMGQEVTMRCQPILGHNTVFWYRQTMMQGLELLAYFRNRAPLDDSGMPKDRFSAEMPDATLATLKIQPSEPRDSAVYFCASGPPGGSNQPQHFGDGTRLSIL.

The rearrangement uses TRBV9 and TRBJ2-5; 7 nucleotides align to TRBD1. CDR1 SGDLS and CDR2 YYNGEE come from the germline V gene. CDR3 length equals 14 residues. The junction had 4 bases not matched to a gene; V was cut back by 3 bases and J by 2 bases. The CDR3 nucleotides are TGTGCCAGCAGCGAGGGACAGTTACAAGAGACCCAGTACTTC. Amino acids: CASSEGQLQETQYF.